The 18 T cell receptor beta chains listed next were all sequenced from one sample in a study of OX40 agonist ivuxolimab in advanced cancers. Here immunoSEQ multiplex PCR was the method, and the copy in TCRdb shows in-frame clones only, minus some. The sample holds under 85,000 clones; approximately 86% are singletons and the top ten take roughly 7.3%. The material sequenced was CD4+ or CD8+ T cells sorted from blood, taken in a trial of the OX40 agonist ivuxolimab. The source of these receptors is an adult with an advanced solid tumor such as melanoma, head and neck, liver or kidney cancer.

The chain combines TRBV5-1 with TRBJ2-1; 14 bases are shared with TRBD2. Germline trimming cut 0 bases from V and 10 bases from J; bases unmatched to any gene: 6. Germline CDR1 is SGHRS and CDR2 is YFSETQ. The CDR3 is made up of 16 amino acids. CDR3 nucleotides: TGCGCCAGCAGCTTGGGCGCGGGACTAGCGGGAGACGAGCAGTTCTTC. Translated, it gives CASSLGAGLAGDEQFF.

This rearrangement joins TRBV27 to TRBJ1-4; D is unresolved. Germline values: CDR1 MNHEY, CDR2 SMNVEV (reference sequence). V dropped 4 bases and J dropped 1 base, with 16 bases sitting between them. The CDR3 length is 17 residues. The CDR3 loop reads CASSSPRFYGTNEKLFF. The CDR3 DNA reads as TGTGCCAGCAGTTCTCCCCGGTTTTACGGAACTAATGAAAAACTGTTTTTT.

V is TRBV29-1 and J is TRBJ2-7; D unclear. The CDR3 runs to 12 residues. Germline assignment: CDR1 SQVTM and CDR2 ANQGSEA. V was pared by 4 bases and J by 3 bases, with 10 bases between. This chain's CDR3 is CSVAIDGYEQYF. The CDR3 nucleotides are TGCAGCGTTGCCATAGACGGCTACGAGCAGTACTTC.

The J gene is TRBJ1-1, the V gene TRBV7-9; D ambiguous. This CDR3 is built from 13 residues. Per germline, CDR1 SEHNR and CDR2 FQNEAQ (reference sequence). The V gene lost 3 bases and the J gene lost 1 base, with 6 bases spanning the gap. DNA for the CDR3: TGTGCCAGCAGCTTTAACCAGAACACTGAAGCTTTCTTT. Translating it yields CASSFNQNTEAFF.

V and J are TRBV30 and TRBJ1-1, with D uncertain. The V gene lost 8 bases and the J gene lost 1 base, with 11 bases spanning the gap. CDR1 is GTSNPN and CDR2 is SVGIG in the germline V gene (reference sequence). The length of the CDR3 is 12 residues. CDR3 residues: CASGRGNTEAFF. The CDR3 nucleotides are TGTGCCAGCGGCCGGGGGAACACTGAAGCTTTCTTT.

This clone has a single count. This chain joins TRBV19 and TRBJ2-1, with D uncertain. The germline CDR1 and CDR2 sequences are LNHDA and SQIVND (reference sequence). CDR3 length equals 14 residues. Trimming left V 7 bases short and J 1 base short, with 11 bases between. CDR3 in amino acids: CASTPSQSYNEQFF. The CDR3 nucleotides are TGTGCCAGTACCCCCAGCCAGTCCTACAATGAGCAGTTCTTC.

The genes are TRBV19 and TRBJ1-4; TRBD1 is a possible D gene (5 bases). With 7 bases removed from V and 7 bases from J, the gap between germline ends came to 16 bases. Germline-derived CDR1 and CDR2 are LNHDA and SQIVND (reference sequence). This CDR3 is 14 amino acids long. CDR3 sequence: CASTMGGTGEKLFF. As DNA, the CDR3 is TGTGCCAGTACCATGGGGGGAACTGGTGAAAAACTGTTTTTT.

This clone is a singleton in its sample. The chain is built from TRBV5-4 and TRBJ1-4; tentative D call: TRBD1 (6 bases). The CDR3 length is 14 residues. Trimming shortened V by 1 base and J by 5 bases, and 9 bases separated the two germline ends. Germline CDR1 is SGHNT and CDR2 is YYREEE (reference sequence). For the CDR3, the DNA is TGTGCCAGCAGCTTGCGGGACAAAAATGAAAAACTGTTTTTT. This encodes CASSLRDKNEKLFF.

The genes are TRBV10-3 and TRBJ2-1; 7 positions match TRBD2. The CDR3 consists of 15 residues. Germline V lookup: CDR1 ENHRY, CDR2 SYGVKD. The junction had 9 bases not matched to a gene; V was cut back by 6 bases and J by 4 bases. The CDR3 DNA reads TGTGCCATCAGAGCCCCGGGACTACAGTACAATGAGCAGTTCTTC. Translation gives CAIRAPGLQYNEQFF.

The chain couples TRBV5-4 to TRBJ2-1; TRBD1 matches 9 bases. Losses at the gene ends were 4 bases for V and 3 bases for J; bases not matched to a gene: 5. Germline V gene sequence: CDR1 SGHNT, CDR2 YYREEE (reference sequence). The CDR3 is 15 amino acids. CDR3 amino acids: CASSPRGQGYNEQFF. CDR3 in DNA: TGTGCCAGCAGCCCCAGGGGACAGGGCTACAATGAGCAGTTCTTC. Supplemented by reference TRBV5-4 and TRBJ2-1, the full variable domain reads ETGVTQSPTHLIKTRGQQVTLRCSSQSGHNTVSWYQQALGQGPQFIFQYYREEENGRGNFPPRFSGLQFPNYSSELNVNALELDDSALYLCASSPRGQGYNEQFFGPGTRLTVL.

This chain uses TRBV2 with TRBJ2-2; D remains unclear. The length of the CDR3 is 14 residues. With 5 bases removed from V and 2 bases from J, the gap between germline ends came to 9 bases. From germline, CDR1 is SNHLY and CDR2 FYNNEI. The chain's CDR3 is CASSPFPNTGELFF. CDR3 nucleotides: TGTGCCAGCAGTCCTTTCCCCAACACCGGGGAGCTGTTTTTT.

The gene calls are TRBV7-9 and TRBJ2-7; D is undetermined. Germline CDR1 and CDR2: SEHNR and FQNEAQ (reference sequence). V was clipped by 0 bases and J by 6 bases, with 3 bases between them. This CDR3 comprises 11 residues. The CDR3 sequence is CASSLAFEQYF. DNA for the CDR3: TGTGCCAGCAGCTTAGCCTTCGAGCAGTACTTC.

This chain uses TRBV2 with TRBJ1-2, with D uncertain. Germline CDR1 and CDR2: SNHLY and FYNNEI. The germline V and J ends were trimmed by 6 bases and 7 bases, with 9 bases remaining between them. The CDR3 extends over 11 amino acids. CDR3 protein: CASRGSLGYTF. The CDR3 nucleotides read TGTGCCAGCAGGGGAAGTCTTGGCTACACCTTC.

This sequence joins TRBV6-5 and TRBJ2-1; D is ambiguous. The CDR3 sequence is 11 residues long. Per germline, CDR1 MNHEY and CDR2 SVGAGI. The V gene lost 10 bases and the J gene lost 6 bases, with 10 bases spanning the gap. The CDR3 reads CATLRGNEQFF. For the CDR3, the DNA is TGTGCCACCCTCAGAGGCAATGAGCAGTTCTTC.

This clone was seen more than once but under ten times. The chain couples TRBV29-1 to TRBJ2-7; 7 nucleotides agree with TRBD1. Trimming at V came to 6 bases and at J to 1 base, leaving 3 bases not matched to a gene. CDR3 length: 12 amino acids. Germline CDR1 is SQVTM and CDR2 is ANQGSEA. CDR3 region: CSVRQGSYEQYF. The CDR3 bases are TGCAGCGTCCGACAGGGTTCCTACGAGCAGTACTTC.

The chain couples TRBV21-1 to TRBJ1-5; TRBD1 was called by the table and not checked on the DNA. TRBV21-1 represents a pseudogene. The CDR3 totals 13 residues. CDR3 loop: CASSATGQQPQHF. The CDR3, as DNA: TGTGCCAGCAGCGCAACCGGACAGCAGCCCCAGCATTTT.

This clone was seen a single time. The rearrangement links TRBV7-2 to TRBJ2-3, with TRBD2 identical over 9 bases. The ends lost 0 bases at V and 2 bases at J; junction bases unmatched: 6. The CDR3 is made up of 17 amino acids. From germline, CDR1 is SGHTA and CDR2 FQGNSA. Written as DNA, the CDR3 is TGTGCCAGCAGCTTAGCGCGGGGGGGAGGATACACAGATACGCAGTATTTT. This sequence encodes CASSLARGGGYTDTQYF.

This clone has a handful of counts. CDR3 sequence reads: CASSVGQRGGGETQYF. The CDR3 DNA reads TGTGCCAGCAGCGTGGGGCAGCGGGGGGGCGGAGAGACCCAGTACTTC. The J gene is TRBJ2-5, the V gene TRBV9; 10 bases are a match to TRBD2. In germline, CDR1 is SGDLS, CDR2 YYNGEE. After removal of 2 bases from V and 4 bases from J, the junction contained 8 bases not matched to a gene. CDR3 length: 16 amino acids.